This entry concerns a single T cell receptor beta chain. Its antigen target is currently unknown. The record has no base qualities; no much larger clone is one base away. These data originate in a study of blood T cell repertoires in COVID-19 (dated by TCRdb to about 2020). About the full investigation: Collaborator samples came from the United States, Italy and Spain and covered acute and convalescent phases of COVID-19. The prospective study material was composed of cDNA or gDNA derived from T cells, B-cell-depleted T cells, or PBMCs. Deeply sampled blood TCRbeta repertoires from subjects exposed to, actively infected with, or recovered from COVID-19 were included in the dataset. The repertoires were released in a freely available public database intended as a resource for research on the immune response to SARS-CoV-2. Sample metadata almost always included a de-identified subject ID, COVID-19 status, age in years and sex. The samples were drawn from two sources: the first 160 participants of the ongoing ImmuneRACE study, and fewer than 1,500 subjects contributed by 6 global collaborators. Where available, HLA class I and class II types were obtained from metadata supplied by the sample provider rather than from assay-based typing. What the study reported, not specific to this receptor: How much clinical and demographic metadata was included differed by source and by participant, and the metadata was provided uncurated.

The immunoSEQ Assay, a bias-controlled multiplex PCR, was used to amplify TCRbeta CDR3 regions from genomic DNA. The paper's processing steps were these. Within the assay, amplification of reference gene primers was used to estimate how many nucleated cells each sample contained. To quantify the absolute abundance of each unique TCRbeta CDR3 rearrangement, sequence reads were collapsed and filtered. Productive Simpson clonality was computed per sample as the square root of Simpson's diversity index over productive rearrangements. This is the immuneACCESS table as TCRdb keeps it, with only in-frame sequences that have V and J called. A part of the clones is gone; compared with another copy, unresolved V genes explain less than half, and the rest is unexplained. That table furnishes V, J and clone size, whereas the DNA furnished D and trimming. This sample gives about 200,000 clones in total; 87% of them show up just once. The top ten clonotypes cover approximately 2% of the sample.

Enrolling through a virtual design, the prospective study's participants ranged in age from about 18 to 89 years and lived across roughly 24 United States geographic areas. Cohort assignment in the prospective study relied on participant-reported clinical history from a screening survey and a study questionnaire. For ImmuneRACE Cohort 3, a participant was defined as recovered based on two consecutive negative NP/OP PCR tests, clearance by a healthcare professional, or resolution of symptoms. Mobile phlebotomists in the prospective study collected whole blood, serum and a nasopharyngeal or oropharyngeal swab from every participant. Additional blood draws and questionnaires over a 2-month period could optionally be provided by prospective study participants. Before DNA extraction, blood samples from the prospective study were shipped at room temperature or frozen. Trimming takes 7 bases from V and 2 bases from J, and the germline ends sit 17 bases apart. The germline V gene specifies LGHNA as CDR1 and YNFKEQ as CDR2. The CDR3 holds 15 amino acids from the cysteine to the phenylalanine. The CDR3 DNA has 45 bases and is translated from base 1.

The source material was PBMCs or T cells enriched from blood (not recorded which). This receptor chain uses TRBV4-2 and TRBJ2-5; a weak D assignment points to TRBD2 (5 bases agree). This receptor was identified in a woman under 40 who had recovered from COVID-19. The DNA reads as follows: TGTGCCAGCACCTTTACGGATCGGGAACAAGAGACCCAGTACTTC. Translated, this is CASTFTDREQETQYF.